This T cell receptor beta chain was recorded in a study of T cell clonotyping in hematopoietic cell transplantation. Points from the study as a whole: Pathologically expanded recipient clonotypes increased progressively from day 30 to day 180 as diversity fell. No sorting was done, leaving CD4 and CD8 contributions mixed.

The protocol was immunoSEQ multiplex PCR, while the TCRdb copy is restricted to in-frame clones and leaves out a portion. The sample lists tens of thousands of clones; more than 85% were seen once. Comments on this clone: Its antigen is still unknown.

The CDR3 spans 16 residues. Unmatched junction bases numbered 8, after V lost 1 base and J lost 4 bases. Germline assignment: CDR1 SNHLY and CDR2 FYNNEI. The chain recombines TRBV2 with TRBJ2-3, with 7 positions matching TRBD1. This sequence was found in a female patient aged 50-60 years who had an allogeneic stem cell transplant from a related donor, so the T cells may come from the graft donor. Some clones in this sample may be carry-over from other donors' samples. The sample was PBMCs, taken 100 days after allogeneic stem cell transplant. Here the CDR3 reads CASSEVEGAPPDTQYF. CDR3 nucleotide sequence: TGTGCCAGCAGTGAAGTCGAGGGGGCCCCCCCAGATACGCAGTATTTT.